This is a list of T cell receptor beta chains from one sample in a study of beta chain features in type 1 diabetes. TCRdb's copy holds only in-frame clones and misses some; the assay was immunoSEQ multiplex PCR. The table lists approximately 110,000 clones, approximately 39% of them singletons. Sequences were obtained from stem cell memory CD4+ T cells from blood. These receptors were taken from a woman aged 18 to 35 in good health. CDR3s include the opening cysteine and the closing phenylalanine or tryptophan. The D gene is left open where the match is weak. The listing skips clone size in some rows; elsewhere it reads once, few, many or a size class.

j_call | clone_size | d_call | v_call | cdr3_nt | cdr3_aa
TRBJ2-7 | NA | TRBD2 | TRBV4-3 | TGCGCCAGCAGCCAAGTACTAGCGGGACTTTACGAGCAGTACTTC | CASSQVLAGLYEQYF
TRBJ2-5 | few | TRBD1 | TRBV4-1 | TGCGCCAGCAGCCAACCGGGACAGAGGATAGAGACCCAGTACTTC | CASSQPGQRIETQYF
TRBJ2-1 | NA | TRBD2 | TRBV2 | TGTGCCAGCACCGCCATATTGGGTAGCGGGAACAATGAGCAGTTCTTC | CASTAILGSGNNEQFF
TRBJ1-5 | NA | TRBD1 | TRBV19 | TGTGCCAGTATAAGGACAGGGGCTTCCAATCAGCCCCAGCATTTT | CASIRTGASNQPQHF
TRBJ1-2 | once | TRBD1 | TRBV4-1 | TGCGCCAGCAGCCCCAACGCCGGGACAGACAATGGCTACACCTTC | CASSPNAGTDNGYTF
TRBJ1-1 | NA | NA | TRBV6-5 | TGTGCCAGCAGTCGCGCGAGGAGTGAAGCTTTCTTT | CASSRARSEAFF
TRBJ2-7 | NA | TRBD2 | TRBV7-9 | TGTGCCAGCAGCTTAGTGGCTAGCGGGAGGATCAACGAGCAGTACTTC | CASSLVASGRINEQYF
TRBJ1-1 | NA | NA | TRBV14 | TGTGCCAGCAGTAGCTACCTCGGCAACACTGAAGCTTTCTTT | CASSSYLGNTEAFF
TRBJ2-1 | few | TRBD2 | TRBV14 | TGTGCCAGCAGCCACAAAGGGGCGGTAGCGGGAGGCCATGAGCAGTTCTTC | CASSHKGAVAGGHEQFF
TRBJ2-1 | NA | NA | TRBV5-1 | TGCGCCAGCAGAGAAGGACTTCGGAGCTCCTACAATGAGCAGTTCTTC | CASREGLRSSYNEQFF
TRBJ2-5 | few | TRBD2 | TRBV5-1 | TGCGCCAGCAGCCCCGGGACTAGCGGGAGGGCCAGAGAGACCCAGTACTTC | CASSPGTSGRARETQYF
TRBJ1-1 | NA | TRBD1 | TRBV6-1 | TGTGCCAGCTACCACAGGGGCACTGAAGCTTTCTTT | CASYHRGTEAFF
TRBJ2-6 | NA | TRBD1 | TRBV7-9 | TGTGCCAGCAGCGTCCCGACAGGGATCCCAGGGGCCAACGTCCTGACTTTC | CASSVPTGIPGANVLTF
TRBJ2-3 | few | NA | TRBV5-1 | TGCGCCAGCAGCCAGATAAGTTCAGATACGCAGTATTTT | CASSQISSDTQYF
TRBJ1-1 | few | NA | TRBV5-1 | TGCGCCAGCAGCGCAACAGGTGAAGCTTTCTTT | CASSATGEAFF